This is a list of T cell receptor beta chains from one sample in a study of molecular identifiers for immune sequencing clone quantification. TCRdb re-called the PCR reads through MiXCR, storing one row per CDR3 protein. The data contain tens of thousands of distinct CDR3 sequences, around 18% of them singletons. Specimen: naive CD8+ T cells from blood, with Jurkat cell RNA spiked in. The receptors here all came from a human donor in good health. Some libraries in this study had Jurkat cell RNA spiked in. Both conserved end residues are part of each CDR3. D genes are given only for firm matches. Clone size is not always given. Where it is, it says once, few, many or a class for expanded clones.

J gene,clone size,CDR3 length,D gene,V gene,CDR3 DNA,CDR3 protein
TRBJ2-7,-,13,-,TRBV7-9,TGTGCCAGCAGCTCCCTGGACCTCTACGAGCAGTACTTC,CASSSLDLYEQYF
TRBJ2-1,-,15,TRBD2,TRBV2,TGTGCCAGCAGAATAGCGGGAAACTCCTACAATGAGCAGTTCTTC,CASRIAGNSYNEQFF
TRBJ2-7,-,20,TRBD2,TRBV6-2/TRBV6-3,TGTGCCAGCAGCCGGGAGGGGGCCATCCTAGCGGGACGGAGCCTCTACGAGCAGTGCTTC,CASSREGAILAGRSLYEQCF
TRBJ1-1,many,13,-,TRBV28,TGTGCCAGCAGTGCGCCCCACAGTGCTGAAGCTTTCTTT,CASSAPHSAEAFF
TRBJ2-7,many,13,-,TRBV9,TGTGCCAGCAGCGCTGGGCCGGGCGACGAGCAGTACTTC,CASSAGPGDEQYF
TRBJ2-1,few,16,-,TRBV7-9,TGTGCCAGCAGCCACCCAGAGGTTTTGGTGTTCGATGAGCAGTTCTTC,CASSHPEVLVFDEQFF
TRBJ2-7,few,13,-,TRBV12-3/TRBV12-4,TGTGCCAGCAGGCCTCATGGCTCCTACGAGCAGTACTTC,CASRPHGSYEQYF
TRBJ2-3,-,16,TRBD2,TRBV4-1,TGCGCCAGCAGCCAATTAGCGGGAGGGTACACAGATACGCAGTATTTT,CASSQLAGGYTDTQYF
TRBJ2-7,many,16,-,TRBV7-9,TGTGCCAGCAGCCCGGCCCGTGGGTTACGCTCCTACGAGCAGTACTTC,CASSPARGLRSYEQYF
TRBJ1-2,many,15,-,TRBV23-1,TGCGCCAGCAGTCAATACTACAGGGAAAACTATGGCTACACCTTC,CASSQYYRENYGYTF
TRBJ2-3,many,12,-,TRBV7-9,TGTGCCAGCAGCCCGGCCACAGATACGCAGTATTTT,CASSPATDTQYF
TRBJ1-2,many,13,-,TRBV28,TGTGCCAGCAGGACTATAACAGGGAATGGCTACACCTTC,CASRTITGNGYTF
TRBJ2-5,many,14,TRBD1,TRBV11-2,TGTGCCAGCAGCTTCTGGGACAGGGGGGAGACCCAGTACTTC,CASSFWDRGETQYF
TRBJ2-5,many,18,TRBD2,TRBV4-1,TGCGCCAGCAGCCAACTCGGACTAGCGGGAGCCAAGGGGGAGACCCAGTACTTC,CASSQLGLAGAKGETQYF
TRBJ2-1,many,15,TRBD2,TRBV29-1,TGCAGCGTTGTTCGAAGCGGGAGAAGCTACAATGAGCAGTTCTTC,CSVVRSGRSYNEQFF
TRBJ2-3,many,18,-,TRBV15,TGTGCCACCAGCAGAGTCCTAGCGAGAATGGATTGGACAGATACGCAGTATTTT,CATSRVLARMDWTDTQYF
TRBJ2-7,many,13,-,TRBV29-1,TGCAGCGTGCATGACAGAGCAACCTACGAGCAGTACTTC,CSVHDRATYEQYF
TRBJ2-1,many,15,-,TRBV7-2,TGTGCCAGCAGCTTAGGTTCCCTAAGCTACAATGAGCAGTTCTTC,CASSLGSLSYNEQFF
TRBJ2-3,few,14,TRBD2,TRBV15,TGTGCCACCAGCAGAGATGGGGGGGCAGATACGCAGTATTTT,CATSRDGGADTQYF
TRBJ2-1,many,14,-,TRBV3-1,TGTGCCAGCAGCCAGTGGCTATGGGCAGGGGATCAGTTCTTC,CASSQWLWAGDQFF
TRBJ1-5,many,15,TRBD1,TRBV6-2/TRBV6-3,TGTGCCAGCAGGTACTCCGGACAGGTAAATTGGCCCCAGCATTTT,CASRYSGQVNWPQHF
TRBJ2-7,many,16,TRBD1,TRBV14,TGTGCCAGCAGCCAAGGCTTCGGCAGGGGGACCTACGAGCAGTACTTC,CASSQGFGRGTYEQYF
TRBJ2-1,many,13,-,TRBV7-2,TGTGCCAGCAGCCTGGGACTGTACAATGAGCAGTTCTTC,CASSLGLYNEQFF
TRBJ2-3,many,17,-,TRBV19,TGTGCCAGTAGTATGGTTGCCGGGAGCTCTGAAACAGATACGCAGTATTTT,CASSMVAGSSETDTQYF
TRBJ2-5,many,15,-,TRBV19,TGTGCCAGTAGTATAGGGCGGGGAAGAGAAGAGACCCAGTACTTC,CASSIGRGREETQYF
TRBJ1-1,many,16,TRBD1,TRBV4-1,TGCGCCAGCAGCCTCCGGGACAGGGGTATGAACACTGAAGCTTTCTTT,CASSLRDRGMNTEAFF
TRBJ1-1,many,14,-,TRBV20-1,TGCAGTCCTACGCCGGGCCAGGGAAACACTGAAGCTTTCTTT,CSPTPGQGNTEAFF